One and the same sample provided the 23 T cell receptor beta chains below, sequenced in a study of spatial heterogeneity in lung cancer. TCRdb redid the calling of the 5' RACE reads with MiXCR, one entry per CDR3 protein. Of some 39,000 distinct CDR3 sequences listed, about 6.5% are singletons. Time point defined: sample taken at primary tumor resection. The sequencing here drew on PBMCs, taken at surgery. These receptors originate from a female donor with early-stage non-small cell lung cancer.

At least ten counts were recorded for this clonotype. This chain links TRBV7-2 with TRBJ2-1; 10 positions agree with TRBD2. The CDR3 is made up of 15 amino acids. CDR1 and CDR2 from the germline V gene are SGHTA and FQGNSA. Losses at the gene ends were 5 bases for V and 5 bases for J; bases not matched to a gene: 6. In nucleotides, the CDR3 is TGTGCCAGCAGCCAGGGACTAGCGCGTAACAATGAGCAGTTCTTC. Translation: CASSQGLARNNEQFF.

This chain links TRBV7-9 with TRBJ2-5, with D possibly TRBD2 on 5 matching bases. V dropped 2 bases and J dropped 1 base, with 11 bases sitting between them. This CDR3 contains 15 residues. Germline CDR1 and CDR2: SEHNR and FQNEAQ (reference sequence). CDR3 sequence (DNA): TGTGCCAGCAGCTTAATTTTCGGGGTCCAAGAGACCCAGTACTTC. This codes for CASSLIFGVQETQYF.

The sample holds a few counts of this clonotype. The rearrangement joins TRBV6-6 to TRBJ1-5, with D possibly matching TRBD1 (6 bases). V shed 6 bases and J shed 5 bases, with 11 bases lying between them. Germline-derived CDR1 and CDR2 are MNHNY and SVGAGI (reference sequence). The CDR3 contains 13 residues. The CDR3 protein is CASRPRQDQPQHF. The DNA for the CDR3 is TGTGCCAGCAGACCTCGACAGGATCAGCCCCAGCATTTT.

This clonotype showed up many times. The gene calls are TRBV7-2 and TRBJ1-4; tentative D call: TRBD1 (6 bases). V gave up 2 bases and J gave up 5 bases, with 9 bases separating them. The CDR3 covers 14 residues. The germline V gene has CDR1 SGHTA and CDR2 FQGNSA. The CDR3 loop is CASSLWDKNEKLFF. CDR3 in DNA: TGTGCCAGCAGCTTATGGGACAAGAATGAAAAACTGTTTTTT.

The chain has TRBV5-5 and TRBJ1-5; D call uncertain. The V end was cut by 0 bases, the J end by 5 bases, with 9 bases between. Germline loops: CDR1 SGHKS, CDR2 YYEKEE (reference sequence). The CDR3 length is 14 residues. DNA for the CDR3: TGTGCCAGCAGCTTGGAACTCTCCCATCAGCCCCAGCATTTT. Amino acid sequence: CASSLELSHQPQHF.

This clonotype was found many times. The rearrangement joins TRBV3-1 to TRBJ1-2, with D unclear. There are 15 residues in the CDR3. Germline values: CDR1 LGHDT, CDR2 YNNKEL (reference sequence). The germline V and J ends were trimmed by 1 base and 3 bases, with 12 bases remaining between them. CDR3 region: CASSQGPRPYYGYTF. The CDR3, as DNA: TGTGCCAGCAGCCAAGGGCCGAGACCTTACTATGGCTACACCTTC.

In its sample, this clonotype was seen once. This chain links TRBV6-5 with TRBJ2-2; D not certain. The ends were cut back, 0 bases at V and 0 bases at J, with 2 bases in the middle. Germline CDR1 reads MNHEY; CDR2 reads SVGAGI. The CDR3 loop spans 14 amino acids. The CDR3 sequence is CASSYSPNTGELFF. The CDR3, as DNA: TGTGCCAGCAGTTACTCGCCGAACACCGGGGAGCTGTTTTTT.

This clonotype showed up many times. The chain links TRBV20-1 to TRBJ2-3; D is unresolved. CDR1 DFQATT and CDR2 SNEGSKA come from the germline V gene (reference sequence). CDR3 length: 12 residues. V gave up 5 bases and J gave up 1 base, with 7 bases separating them. In nucleotides, the CDR3 is TGCAGTGCTCACAGCGGCACAGATACGCAGTATTTT. This gives the protein CSAHSGTDTQYF.

At least ten counts were recorded for this clonotype. The chain combines TRBV18 with TRBJ2-5; 8 bases match TRBD2. V was clipped by 4 bases and J by 1 base; unmatched bases: 5. Germline CDR1 and CDR2: KGHSH and LQKENI. The CDR3 spans 15 residues. CDR3: CASSRTGLVQETQYF. The DNA of the CDR3 is TGTGCCAGCTCACGGACGGGACTAGTCCAAGAGACCCAGTACTTC.

This clonotype was counted between two and nine times. This chain uses TRBV6-5 with TRBJ1-1; perhaps TRBD1 as D (6 bases). Germline loops: CDR1 MNHEY, CDR2 SVGAGI. Trimming took 4 bases from V and 3 from J, leaving 15 bases between them. The CDR3 extends over 15 amino acids. CDR3 loop: CASSFLQGRDTEAFF. The CDR3 nucleotides are TGTGCCAGCAGTTTTCTACAGGGAAGGGACACTGAAGCTTTCTTT.

This clonotype was seen many times. The CDR3 DNA sequence: TGTGCCAGCAGCGGGGAGCAGGACATTCAGTACTTC. Encoded protein: CASSGEQDIQYF. The chain carries TRBV2 and TRBJ2-4; possible D gene TRBD2, 5 bases. CDR3 size: 12 residues. Between the trimmed V and J ends, which lost 6 bases and 8 bases, there was a span of 11 bases. CDR1 and CDR2 from the germline V gene are SNHLY and FYNNEI. Full variable domain (rest looked up from reference TRBV2 and TRBJ2-4): EPEVTQTPSHQVTQMGQEVILRCVPISNHLYFYWYRQILGQKVEFLVSFYNNEISEKSEIFDDQFSVERPDGSNFTLKIRSTKLEDSAMYFCASSGEQDIQYFGAGTRLSVL.

Remarks on this clonotype: The junction does not match germline at one end; this may be a read error. The J gene is TRBJ2-5, the V gene TRBV6-2 or TRBV6-3; no definite D call. Per germline, CDR1 MNHEY and CDR2 SVGEGT. This CDR3 spans 11 amino acids. The CDR3 coding sequence is TGTGCCAGCAGTCACTCTAAGGCCCAGTACTTC. It specifies CASSHSKAQYF.

The table lists this clonotype with many counts. J is TRBJ1-4 and V is TRBV18; D gene ambiguous. The CDR3 sequence is 16 residues long. Germline CDR1 KGHSH, CDR2 LQKENI. V was pared by 5 bases and J by 0 bases, with 13 bases between. The CDR3 nucleotides are TGTGCCAGCTCAGACAAGCAGACCCCAACTAATGAAAAACTGTTTTTT. Amino acid sequence: CASSDKQTPTNEKLFF.

This clonotype was observed at least ten times. The chain employs TRBV5-1 and TRBJ2-3; TRBD1 might be the D (5 bases). The V end was cut by 4 bases, the J end by 3 bases, with 12 bases between. Germline V lookup: CDR1 SGHRS, CDR2 YFSETQ. The CDR3 length is 14 residues. This chain's CDR3 is CASSLLDSTDTQYF. The CDR3 DNA follows: TGCGCCAGCAGCCTGCTTGACAGTACAGATACGCAGTATTTT.

CDR3 region: CASKDFGTGGDEQYF. CDR3 DNA: TGTGCCAGCAAGGATTTCGGGACAGGAGGAGACGAGCAGTACTTC. The chain employs TRBV27 and TRBJ2-7, with 8 positions matching TRBD1. V shed 7 bases and J 5 bases; nucleotides not matched to a gene: 13. This CDR3 has 15 residues. Germline CDR1 reads MNHEY; CDR2 reads SMNVEV (reference sequence).

This clonotype has at least ten counts. J is TRBJ2-7 and V is TRBV20-1, with a tentative D call TRBD2 (6 bases). This CDR3 comprises 15 residues. Germline V gene data show CDR1 as DFQATT and CDR2 as SNEGSKA (reference sequence). V was clipped by 6 bases and J by 1 base, with 19 bases between them. The CDR3, as DNA: TGCAGTGCCACAACCGGGACTTGGGCATCCTACGAGCAGTACTTC. Protein sequence: CSATTGTWASYEQYF.

This clonotype was counted at least ten times. The chain has TRBV9 and TRBJ1-6; no clear D gene. The CDR3 has 13 amino acids. Per germline, CDR1 SGDLS and CDR2 YYNGEE. With 0 bases removed from V and 11 bases from J, the gap between germline ends came to 9 bases. CDR3 sequence reads: CASSVGSEAPLHF. In DNA, the CDR3 is TGTGCCAGCAGCGTAGGTAGTGAGGCACCCCTCCACTTT.

Only a few counts were recorded for this clonotype. The chain joins TRBV3-1 to TRBJ2-7; D perhaps matches TRBD2 (5 bases). Germline lookup yields CDR1 LGHDT and CDR2 YNNKEL (reference sequence). This CDR3 contains 12 residues. The V end lost 3 bases, the J end lost 7 bases, and 10 bases lay between the germline ends. CDR3 sequence (DNA): TGTGCCAGCAGCCAGCGGGCGGAAGAGCAGTACTTC. It is translated as CASSQRAEEQYF.

The chain has TRBV20-1 and TRBJ1-1; D uncertain. The CDR3 consists of 13 residues. The V end was cut by 1 base, the J end by 3 bases, with 9 bases between. The germline gives CDR1 DFQATT, CDR2 SNEGSKA (reference sequence). The CDR3 region is CSARVRSDTEAFF. DNA of the CDR3: TGCAGTGCTAGAGTAAGGTCCGACACTGAAGCTTTCTTT.

This clonotype came up many times. The gene calls are TRBV6-5 and TRBJ2-5; D gene ambiguous. The CDR3 length is 14 residues. The germline V gene encodes CDR1 MNHEY and CDR2 SVGAGI. Trimming cost V 4 bases and J 1 base, with 10 bases left between them. This CDR3 is CASSWVRAQETQYF. The CDR3 DNA sequence: TGTGCCAGCAGTTGGGTCAGAGCCCAAGAGACCCAGTACTTC.

This chain links TRBV7-2 with TRBJ2-5; TRBD2 matches 7 bases. With V trimmed by 7 bases and J by 3 bases, 8 bases remained unmatched. This CDR3 contains 14 residues. The germline CDR1 and CDR2 sequences are SGHTA and FQGNSA. The CDR3, as DNA: TGTGCCAGCAAACTGATGGGGGGGAAAGAGACCCAGTACTTC. Encoded protein: CASKLMGGKETQYF.

This clonotype was seen at least ten times. The chain recombines TRBV29-1 with TRBJ2-3; 8 bases fit TRBD2. Germline V CDR1 and CDR2: SQVTM, ANQGSEA. J lost 1 base, V lost 7 bases, and 4 bases had no gene match. The CDR3 is 13 residues long. This CDR3 reads CSGLTSGTDTQYF. CDR3 nucleotide sequence: TGCAGCGGGCTGACTAGCGGCACAGATACGCAGTATTTT.

This clonotype showed up many times. This sequence joins TRBV24-1 and TRBJ2-3, with 10 bases fitting TRBD1. The CDR3 sequence is 16 residues long. After removal of 2 bases from V and 2 bases from J, the junction contained 3 bases not matched to a gene. Germline V gives CDR1 KGHDR, CDR2 SFDVKD. CDR3 DNA: TGTGCCACCAGTGATTCCCGACAGGGGGCCACAGATACGCAGTATTTT. Its translation: CATSDSRQGATDTQYF.